The next 9 T cell receptor beta chains were all read from a single sample in a study of high-grade serous ovarian cancer treatment subgroups. The tumor samples were collected prior to definitive surgery or chemotherapy. Sequencing was performed with immunoSEQ multiplex PCR; in TCRdb, only in-frame clones are kept and a portion is missing. The top ten hold about 6% of the sample, which has approximately 4,000 clones, approximately 76% seen once. The material sequenced was tumor tissue. Source of these receptors: a human donor with high-grade serous ovarian cancer.

This clone was counted between two and nine times. CDR3 nucleotides: TGTGCCAGCAGCACACCGGATCAGGGAGTTAGGTACTTC. Its translation: CASSTPDQGVRYF. The chain carries TRBV5-6 and TRBJ2-7, with D perhaps given as TRBD1 or TRBD2 (5 bases each). The germline V and J ends were trimmed by 4 bases and 12 bases, with 20 bases remaining between them. The CDR3 spans 13 residues. CDR1 is SGHDT, CDR2 YYEEEE, per germline. The full variable domain, its missing parts supplied by reference TRBV5-6 and TRBJ2-7, is DAGVTQSPTHLIKTRGQQVTLRCSPKSGHDTVSWYQQALGQGPQFIFQYYEEEERQRGNFPDRFSGHQFPNYSSELNVNALLLGDSALYLCASSTPDQGVRYFGPGTRLTVT.

The V and J genes are TRBV12-5 and TRBJ1-2; D not certain. The CDR3 is 13 residues long. Between the trimmed V and J ends, which lost 7 bases and 2 bases, there was a span of 11 bases. Germline CDR1 reads LGHNT; CDR2 reads FRNRAP. CDR3 in amino acids: CASALEQNYGYTF. CDR3 DNA sequence: TGTGCTAGTGCCCTAGAACAGAACTATGGCTACACCTTC.

Written as DNA, the CDR3 is TGCGCCAGCAGCCAATCCCCTAGTGAATACAATGAGCAGTTCTTC. It specifies CASSQSPSEYNEQFF. This chain connects TRBV4-3 to TRBJ2-1; no clear D. Trimming stripped 2 bases from V and 4 bases from J, with 12 bases between. Looked up from germline, CDR1 is LGHNA and CDR2 is YSLEER. The length of the CDR3 is 15 residues.

This clone was counted a single time. This chain connects TRBV7-9 to TRBJ2-3; D possibly corresponds to TRBD2 (6 bases). CDR1 and CDR2 from the germline V gene are SEHNR and FQNEAQ (reference sequence). The V and J ends lost 3 bases and 2 bases respectively, with 9 bases between them. The CDR3 has 14 residues. CDR3 protein: CASSFGGNTDTQYF. Written as DNA, the CDR3 is TGTGCCAGCAGCTTCGGCGGGAACACAGATACGCAGTATTTT.

In this sample, this clone turned up once. The rearrangement links TRBV7-8 to TRBJ2-1, with D tentatively TRBD2 (6 bases). CDR3 length equals 14 residues. Germline-derived CDR1 and CDR2 are SGHVS and FQNEAQ. Trimming shortened V by 5 bases and J by 7 bases, and 15 bases separated the two germline ends. The CDR3 loop is CASSDQGLLNEQFF. CDR3 in DNA: TGTGCCAGCAGCGATCAGGGACTCCTAAATGAGCAGTTCTTC.

This rearrangement joins TRBV11-2 to TRBJ2-7; D is tentatively TRBD1 or TRBD2 (6 bases each). The CDR3 sequence is 13 residues long. Trimming pared 8 bases from V and 4 bases from J, leaving 15 bases between. Germline loops: CDR1 SGHAT, CDR2 FQNNGV. The CDR3 spells CASGRGAYYEQYF. CDR3 nucleotides: TGTGCCAGCGGAAGGGGGGCTTATTACGAGCAGTACTTC.

The chain joins TRBV6-5 to TRBJ1-2; possible D gene TRBD1, 5 bases. Trimming took 6 bases from V and 7 from J, leaving 21 bases between them. There are 15 residues in the CDR3. Germline assignment: CDR1 MNHEY and CDR2 SVGAGI. The CDR3 protein is CASRGRFDFPGGYTF. Written as DNA, the CDR3 is TGTGCCAGCAGGGGACGGTTTGACTTCCCCGGTGGCTACACCTTC.

This sequence joins TRBV5-4 and TRBJ2-2; tentative D call: TRBD2 (6 bases). Looked up from germline, CDR1 is SGHNT and CDR2 is YYREEE (reference sequence). V was shortened by 0 bases and J by 3 bases, with 9 bases between the two germline ends. The CDR3 is made up of 15 amino acids. CDR3 residues: CASSLGRGDTGELFF. For the CDR3, the DNA is TGTGCCAGCAGCTTGGGGCGGGGAGACACCGGGGAGCTGTTTTTT. The complete variable domain, with remaining parts taken from reference TRBV5-4 and TRBJ2-2, reads ETGVTQSPTHLIKTRGQQVTLRCSSQSGHNTVSWYQQALGQGPQFIFQYYREEENGRGNFPPRFSGLQFPNYSSELNVNALELDDSALYLCASSLGRGDTGELFFGEGSRLTVL.

This rearrangement joins TRBV27 to TRBJ2-3; D is ambiguous. Trimming took 7 bases from V and 2 from J, leaving 4 bases between them. The germline gives CDR1 MNHEY, CDR2 SMNVEV (reference sequence). There are 11 residues in the CDR3. DNA of the CDR3: TGTGCCAGCACGGACACAGATACGCAGTATTTT. Encoded protein: CASTDTDTQYF.